The TCR beta chain under discussion was sequenced for a study of cytomegalovirus exposure and HLA in healthy donors. The study ran its PCR with 60 Vbeta and 13 Jbeta primers. Using immunoSEQ multiplex PCR, the repertoire was profiled, and TCRdb retains in-frame clones only, with some absent. The sample holds approximately 110,000 clones, roughly three quarters seen once. Germline values: CDR1 MGHRA, CDR2 YSYEKL. The CDR3 loop spans 16 amino acids. Losses at the gene ends were 0 bases for V and 0 bases for J; bases not matched to a gene: 5. The clonotype originates from a woman between 18 and 29 years old in good health and CMV-seropositive. The sequenced sample consisted of PBMCs. The chain joins TRBV4-1 to TRBJ2-7; 7 bases fit TRBD2. CDR3 in DNA: TGCGCCAGCAGCCAAGAGGGTAGCGGGTACTCCTACGAGCAGTACTTC. Its protein product is CASSQEGSGYSYEQYF.